The 31 T cell receptor beta chains presented below share a single source sample, sequenced in a study of blood T cell repertoires in COVID-19. Assay: immunoSEQ multiplex PCR; the TCRdb copy retains only in-frame clones and omits some. The repertoire consists of under 150,000 clones, with 80% to 90% occurring once and the leading ten covering about 8%. Material for sequencing was peripheral blood. The receptors originated from a woman aged 55-75 years with COVID-19, enrolled during active disease.

This rearrangement joins TRBV24-1 to TRBJ2-2; D not resolved. V dropped 3 bases and J dropped 7 bases, with 8 bases sitting between them. The V gene's germline CDR1 is KGHDR and CDR2 SFDVKD. The CDR3 extends over 13 amino acids. CDR3 DNA: TGTGCCACCAGTGATGAGGTCCGCGGGGAGCTGTTTTTT. It translates to CATSDEVRGELFF.

The rearrangement uses TRBV12-3 or TRBV12-4 and TRBJ1-1, with 9 bases identical to TRBD1. The V segment lost 4 bases and the J segment 8 bases; nucleotides outside the gene matches: 2. The CDR3 sequence is 12 residues long. CDR3 region: CASSSDRGEAFF. CDR3 DNA: TGTGCCAGCAGTTCGGACAGGGGAGAAGCTTTCTTT.

The CDR3 sequence: CASRLTGEGETQYF. CDR3 coding DNA: TGTGCCAGCAGGCTGACAGGGGAGGGGGAGACCCAGTACTTC. V is TRBV6-5 and J is TRBJ2-5; possibly TRBD1 for D (8 bases). Trimming left V 6 bases short and J 5 bases short, with 16 bases between. The germline gives CDR1 MNHEY, CDR2 SVGAGI. This CDR3 comprises 14 residues.

This clone was seen a handful of times. The chain links TRBV5-1 to TRBJ2-3, with 10 bases matching TRBD1. The germline CDR1 and CDR2 sequences are SGHRS and YFSETQ. J lost 4 bases, V lost 4 bases, and 9 bases had no gene match. This CDR3 region has 16 residues. DNA of the CDR3: TGCGCCAGCAGCAGACCGGGACAGGGGAGCCCAGATACGCAGTATTTT. The encoded protein is CASSRPGQGSPDTQYF.

The chain combines TRBV14 with TRBJ1-1, with D tentatively TRBD1 (5 bases). The CDR3 runs to 13 residues. The V gene lost 0 bases and the J gene lost 7 bases, with 9 bases spanning the gap. Germline V gene lookup returns CDR1 SGHDN and CDR2 FVKESK. The DNA of the CDR3 is TGTGCCAGCAGCCAAGATCTGGGGGGTGAAGCTTTCTTT. This gives the protein CASSQDLGGEAFF.

The V gene is TRBV30, the J gene TRBJ1-1; 7 bases are shared with TRBD1. The length of the CDR3 is 14 residues. From germline, CDR1 is GTSNPN and CDR2 SVGIG (reference sequence). Trimming at V came to 2 bases and at J to 3 bases, leaving 6 bases not matched to a gene. The CDR3 coding sequence is TGTGCCTGGAGTAACAGGGGCTGGGACACTGAAGCTTTCTTT. It codes for CAWSNRGWDTEAFF.

The chain recombines TRBV18 with TRBJ1-1; TRBD1 aligns across 7 bases. The trim removed 1 base at V and 3 bases at J, leaving 8 bases unmatched. This CDR3 region has 16 residues. In germline, CDR1 is KGHSH, CDR2 LQKENI. The CDR3: CASSPLEGASDTEAFF. The CDR3 DNA follows: TGTGCCAGCTCACCACTCGAGGGGGCGTCAGACACTGAAGCTTTCTTT.

The chain combines TRBV7-9 with TRBJ1-2; TRBD1 aligns across 7 bases. V lost 4 bases to trimming and J lost 5 bases; unmatched junction nucleotides: 10. Germline values: CDR1 SEHNR, CDR2 FQNEAQ (reference sequence). The CDR3 totals 15 residues. CDR3 sequence reads: CASSSTGDGIYGYTF. The CDR3, as DNA: TGTGCCAGCAGCTCCACAGGGGACGGCATTTATGGCTACACCTTC.

This rearrangement joins TRBV5-1 to TRBJ2-7; 7 bases fit TRBD1. CDR3 length: 15 residues. Trimming took 1 base from V and 4 from J; bases not matched to a gene: 8. The germline V gene encodes CDR1 SGHRS and CDR2 YFSETQ. The CDR3 region is CASSLNTGALYEQYF. For the CDR3, the DNA is TGCGCCAGCAGCTTGAATACAGGGGCCCTGTACGAGCAGTACTTC.

The CDR3 here is CASSPGSSYEQYF. The CDR3 nucleotides read TGTGCCAGCAGTCCGGGATCCTCCTACGAGCAGTACTTC. J is TRBJ2-7 and V is TRBV13, with D tentatively TRBD2 (5 bases). Deletions cut 6 bases from V and 0 bases from J, with 9 bases between. Germline V gene data show CDR1 as PRHDT and CDR2 as FYEKMQ (reference sequence). The CDR3 loop spans 13 amino acids.

V and J are TRBV3-1 (or the pseudogene TRBV3-2) and TRBJ2-5, with 10 bases identical to TRBD1. The CDR3 has 14 amino acids. Germline V gives CDR1 LGHDT, CDR2 YNNKEL (reference sequence). Losses at the gene ends were 4 bases for V and 7 bases for J; bases not matched to a gene: 6. The CDR3 bases are TGTGCCAGCAGCCCTTTGAGGACAGGGGGGACCCAGTACTTC. Protein product: CASSPLRTGGTQYF.

The rearrangement joins TRBV15 to TRBJ2-5, with TRBD1 identical over 7 bases. Losses at the gene ends were 0 bases for V and 5 bases for J; bases not matched to a gene: 12. The CDR3 sequence is 17 residues long. Germline lookup yields CDR1 LNHNV and CDR2 YYDKDF (reference sequence). CDR3 region: CATSRDGDPSTGETQYF. In DNA, the CDR3 is TGTGCCACCAGCAGAGATGGGGACCCCTCGACAGGGGAGACCCAGTACTTC.

The V call is TRBV5-1, the J call TRBJ1-1; TRBD1 might be the D (6 bases). V dropped 4 bases and J dropped 0 bases, with 13 bases sitting between them. This CDR3 spans 15 amino acids. The germline V gene encodes CDR1 SGHRS and CDR2 YFSETQ. The CDR3 DNA reads as TGCGCCAGCAGCCCGCAGACAGGTATGAACACTGAAGCTTTCTTT. Its protein is CASSPQTGMNTEAFF.

The chain has TRBV30 and TRBJ1-5, with D possibly TRBD1 on 5 matching bases. V lost 4 bases to trimming and J lost 4 bases, with 11 bases between them. This CDR3 is 13 amino acids long. CDR1 is GTSNPN, CDR2 SVGIG, per germline (reference sequence). DNA of the CDR3: TGTGCCTGGACCCTGGACATGAATCAGCCCCAGCATTTT. It encodes CAWTLDMNQPQHF.

This chain connects TRBV28 to TRBJ1-5, with D possibly being TRBD1 (6 bases). Trimming pared 8 bases from V and 0 bases from J, leaving 8 bases between. CDR1 MDHEN and CDR2 SYDVKM come from the germline V gene. CDR3 length equals 13 residues. CDR3 coding DNA: TGTGCCAGCGTGACAGGTAGCAATCAGCCCCAGCATTTT. Its translation: CASVTGSNQPQHF.

CDR3 sequence: CASSSDRGETQYF. The CDR3, as DNA: TGTGCCAGCAGCTCGGACAGGGGGGAGACCCAGTACTTC. V and J are TRBV5-4 and TRBJ2-5; TRBD1 matches at 10 bases. Losses at the gene ends were 3 bases for V and 5 bases for J; bases not matched to a gene: 1. Germline CDR1 reads SGHNT; CDR2 reads YYREEE (reference sequence). CDR3 length: 13 residues.

The chain has TRBV3-1 (or the pseudogene TRBV3-2) and TRBJ2-5; TRBD1 is a possible D gene (5 bases). With 4 bases removed from V and 8 bases from J, the gap between germline ends came to 14 bases. Germline lookup yields CDR1 LGHDT and CDR2 YNNKEL (reference sequence). The length of the CDR3 is 13 residues. The DNA for the CDR3 is TGTGCCAGCAGCCTGGCTAGGCAGGGTACCCAGTACTTC. It is translated as CASSLARQGTQYF.

The chain is built from TRBV9 and TRBJ2-1, with 7 bases that match TRBD2. CDR1 is SGDLS and CDR2 is YYNGEE in the germline V gene. J lost 5 bases, V lost 2 bases, and 4 bases had no gene match. The CDR3 is 14 amino acids. The CDR3 reads CASSVRDYHNEQFF. The CDR3, as DNA: TGTGCCAGCAGCGTCCGGGACTACCACAATGAGCAGTTCTTC.

The rearrangement uses TRBV24-1 and TRBJ2-3; a weak D match, TRBD2 (5 bases). The V gene's germline CDR1 is KGHDR and CDR2 SFDVKD. Trimming pared 5 bases from V and 2 bases from J, leaving 13 bases between. This CDR3 comprises 15 residues. CDR3: CATSVAGSTTDTQYF. CDR3 sequence (DNA): TGTGCCACCAGTGTCGCGGGCAGTACCACAGATACGCAGTATTTT.

The rearrangement links TRBV27 to TRBJ1-6; TRBD1 might be the D (5 bases). The CDR3 sequence is 14 residues long. Germline V CDR1 and CDR2: MNHEY, SMNVEV (reference sequence). The V and J ends lost 6 bases and 5 bases respectively, with 11 bases between them. CDR3 nucleotides: TGTGCCAGCAGAAAGGGGCAGGATAATTCACCCCTCCACTTT. It specifies CASRKGQDNSPLHF.

The chain couples TRBV15 to TRBJ1-1; D is possibly TRBD1 (5 bases). V lost 4 bases, J lost 11 bases, and 17 bases lay in between. This CDR3 is 13 amino acids long. Germline V gene data show CDR1 as LNHNV and CDR2 as YYDKDF (reference sequence). The CDR3 sequence is CATSNISGTHAFF. CDR3 in DNA: TGTGCCACCAGCAACATATCCGGGACTCACGCTTTCTTT.

The chain uses TRBV5-1 and TRBJ1-2; tentative D call: TRBD1 (5 bases). The CDR3 spans 14 residues. Trimming took 4 bases from V and 5 from J, leaving 15 bases between them. Per germline, CDR1 SGHRS and CDR2 YFSETQ. The CDR3 region has the DNA TGCGCCAGCAGCCGAGACAGCCAAATTTATGGCTACACCTTC. It translates to CASSRDSQIYGYTF.

This chain joins TRBV18 and TRBJ2-2, with 13 bases identical to TRBD2. This CDR3 is built from 17 residues. V dropped 4 bases and J dropped 2; count of bases not matched to a gene: 4. Germline CDR1 KGHSH, CDR2 LQKENI. CDR3 sequence (DNA): TGTGCCAGCTCACGGACTAGCGGGGGACGTAACACCGGGGAGCTGTTTTTT. Translated: CASSRTSGGRNTGELFF.

The rearrangement uses TRBV5-4 and TRBJ2-5; 8 bases are a match to TRBD2. Germline V CDR1 and CDR2: SGHNT, YYREEE (reference sequence). V shed 1 base and J 5 bases; nucleotides not matched to a gene: 10. The CDR3 is 16 residues long. CDR3 nucleotides: TGTGCCAGCAGCTTGATTAGTGGCGGGGGGATGGAGACCCAGTACTTC. Protein product: CASSLISGGGMETQYF.

Written as DNA, the CDR3 is TGTGCCAGCAGCCAAGAGCGACAGTTGACCTATGGCTACACCTTC. Translation: CASSQERQLTYGYTF. The V gene is TRBV14, the J gene TRBJ1-2, with a weak D call TRBD1 (5 bases). From germline, CDR1 is SGHDN and CDR2 FVKESK. The V end was cut by 0 bases, the J end by 4 bases, with 12 bases between. This CDR3 is 15 amino acids long. Based on the CDR3 plus reference TRBV14 and TRBJ1-2, the full variable domain is EAGVTQFPSHSVIEKGQTVTLRCDPISGHDNLYWYRRVMGKEIKFLLHFVKESKQDESGMPNNRFLAERTGGTYSTLKVQPAELEDSGVYFCASSQERQLTYGYTFGSGTRLTVV.

The gene calls are TRBV5-6 and TRBJ2-7; 10 bases line up with TRBD1. Per the germline V gene, CDR1 is SGHDT and CDR2 is YYEEEE. The CDR3 spans 16 residues. The V segment lost 2 bases and the J segment 6 bases; nucleotides outside the gene matches: 11. CDR3 region: CASSFWDRGSPSEQYF. CDR3 nucleotide sequence: TGTGCCAGCAGCTTCTGGGACAGGGGAAGTCCCTCCGAGCAGTACTTC. Full variable domain (missing parts from reference TRBV5-6 and TRBJ2-7): DAGVTQSPTHLIKTRGQQVTLRCSPKSGHDTVSWYQQALGQGPQFIFQYYEEEERQRGNFPDRFSGHQFPNYSSELNVNALLLGDSALYLCASSFWDRGSPSEQYFGPGTRLTVT.

This chain links TRBV27 with TRBJ2-7; D may be TRBD2 (5 bases). Trimming cost V 5 bases and J 6 bases, with 14 bases left between them. Germline V gives CDR1 MNHEY, CDR2 SMNVEV (reference sequence). The CDR3 is 13 residues long. CDR3 coding DNA: TGTGCCAGCAGTCTTGGTCCTGGGAGCGAGCAGTACTTC. This sequence encodes CASSLGPGSEQYF.

The genes are TRBV27 and TRBJ2-5; 12 positions match TRBD2. CDR3 length equals 15 residues. V dropped 5 bases and J dropped 5; count of bases not matched to a gene: 6. Germline-derived CDR1 and CDR2 are MNHEY and SMNVEV (reference sequence). In DNA form, the CDR3 reads TGTGCCAGCAGTACTCTAGCGGGGGGGCCGGAGACCCAGTACTTC. Its translation is CASSTLAGGPETQYF.

The chain has TRBV6-5 and TRBJ2-3, with D possibly matching TRBD2 (6 bases). The germline gives CDR1 MNHEY, CDR2 SVGAGI. Trimming took off 10 bases at V and 3 bases at J, with 17 bases between the two ends. The CDR3 has 14 residues. The CDR3, as DNA: TGTGCCACCCTGGCCGGAGGGGTGACAGATACGCAGTATTTT. Protein sequence: CATLAGGVTDTQYF.

This clone was observed a few times. The rearrangement links TRBV5-4 to TRBJ1-2; a possible D gene is TRBD1 (6 bases). The CDR3 has 13 amino acids. Germline V gives CDR1 SGHNT, CDR2 YYREEE (reference sequence). V lost 5 bases to trimming and J lost 4 bases, with 12 bases between them. CDR3 nucleotide sequence: TGTGCCAGCAGTTTGAGGGACACCTATGGCTACACCTTC. Translating gives CASSLRDTYGYTF.

The CDR3 coding sequence is TGTGCCAGCAGCTTAAGGTGGGGCCCCACTAGCGGGGTCGACAATGAGCAGTTCTTC. Amino acids: CASSLRWGPTSGVDNEQFF. The chain joins TRBV7-3 to TRBJ2-1, with TRBD2 identical over 10 bases. With V trimmed by 1 base and J by 5 bases, 14 bases remained unmatched. CDR1 is SGHTA, CDR2 FQGTGA, per germline. The CDR3 is 19 amino acids.